The entry below gives a single T cell receptor (beta chain) sequence along with its context. Repertoires were generated with immunoSEQ multiplex PCR, while TCRdb's copy carries only in-frame clones and drops some. The repertoire holds about 290,000 clones, with around 90% as singletons. Recovered participants had two consecutive negative NP/OP PCR tests, healthcare professional clearance, or symptom resolution. The data originate from a study of blood T cell repertoires in COVID-19. Background on the study: Sources were T cells, B-cell-depleted T cells, or PBMCs; the material itself was cDNA or gDNA.

The specimen was PBMCs or T cells enriched from blood (not recorded which). The TCR sequence derives from a woman in her 40s who had recovered from COVID-19.

The CDR3 region has the DNA TGTGCCAGCAGCTTAGTCTCTGACACTGAAGCTTTCTTT. It specifies CASSLVSDTEAFF. The rearrangement uses TRBV7-9 and TRBJ1-1; no definite D call. Trimming stripped 1 base from V and 3 bases from J, with 6 bases between. This CDR3 is 13 amino acids long. Germline lookup yields CDR1 SEHNR and CDR2 FQNEAQ (reference sequence).